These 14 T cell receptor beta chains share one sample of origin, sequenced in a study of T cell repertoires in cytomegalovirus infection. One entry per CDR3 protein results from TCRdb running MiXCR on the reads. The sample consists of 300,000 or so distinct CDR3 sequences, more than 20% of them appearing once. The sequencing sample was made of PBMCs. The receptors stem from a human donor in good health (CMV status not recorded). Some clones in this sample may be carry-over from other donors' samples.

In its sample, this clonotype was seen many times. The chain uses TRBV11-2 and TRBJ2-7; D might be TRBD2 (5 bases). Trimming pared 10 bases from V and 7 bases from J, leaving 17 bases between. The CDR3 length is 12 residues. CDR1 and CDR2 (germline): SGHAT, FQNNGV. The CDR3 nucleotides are TGTGCCATCGCACGGGGTTTCGGGGAGCAGTACTTC. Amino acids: CAIARGFGEQYF.

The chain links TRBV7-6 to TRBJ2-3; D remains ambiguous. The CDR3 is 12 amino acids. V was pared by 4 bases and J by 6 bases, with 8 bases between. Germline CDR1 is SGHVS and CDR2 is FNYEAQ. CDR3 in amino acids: CASSSNLDTQYF. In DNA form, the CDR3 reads TGTGCCAGCAGCTCAAACCTGGATACGCAGTATTTT.

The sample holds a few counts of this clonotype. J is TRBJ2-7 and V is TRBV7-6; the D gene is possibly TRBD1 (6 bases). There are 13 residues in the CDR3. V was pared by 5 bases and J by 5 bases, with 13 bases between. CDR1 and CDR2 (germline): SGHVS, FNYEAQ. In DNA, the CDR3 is TGTGCCAGCAGCCAGTACAGGGAGCACGAGCAGTACTTC. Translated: CASSQYREHEQYF.

The CDR3 loop reads CASSLLGQINQPQHF. The CDR3 nucleotides read TGTGCCAGCAGTTTACTTGGACAGATCAATCAGCCCCAGCATTTT. The chain uses TRBV28 and TRBJ1-5, with a weak D call TRBD1 (6 bases). V was trimmed by 2 bases and J by 3 bases, leaving 11 bases between them. This CDR3 is built from 15 residues. CDR1 is MDHEN, CDR2 SYDVKM, per germline.

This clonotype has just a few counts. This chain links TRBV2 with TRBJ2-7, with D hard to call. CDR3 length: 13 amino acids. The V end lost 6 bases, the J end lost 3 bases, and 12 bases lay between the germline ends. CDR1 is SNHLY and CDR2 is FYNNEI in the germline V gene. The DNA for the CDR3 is TGTGCCAGCAGCGTTGACGGAGTCTACGAGCAGTACTTC. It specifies CASSVDGVYEQYF.

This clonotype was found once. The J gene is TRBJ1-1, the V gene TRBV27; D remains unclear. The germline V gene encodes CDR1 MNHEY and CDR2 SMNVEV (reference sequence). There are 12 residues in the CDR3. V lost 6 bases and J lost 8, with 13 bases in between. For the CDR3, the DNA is TGTGCCAGCAGGTCTACCTACGGGGAAGCTTTCTTT. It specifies CASRSTYGEAFF.

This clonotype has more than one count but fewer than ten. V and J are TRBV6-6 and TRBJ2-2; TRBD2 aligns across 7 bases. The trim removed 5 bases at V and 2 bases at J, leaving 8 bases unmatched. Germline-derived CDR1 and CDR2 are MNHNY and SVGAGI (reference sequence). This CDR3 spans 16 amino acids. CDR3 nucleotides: TGTGCCAGCAGTCACCTAAGCGGGACCAACACCGGGGAGCTGTTTTTT. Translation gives CASSHLSGTNTGELFF.

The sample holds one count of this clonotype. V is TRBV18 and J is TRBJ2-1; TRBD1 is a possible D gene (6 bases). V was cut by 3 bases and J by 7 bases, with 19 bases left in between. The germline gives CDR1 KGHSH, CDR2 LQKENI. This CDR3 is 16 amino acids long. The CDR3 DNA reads TGTGCCAGCTCACCTCTTTCAGGGGAGCCTTCGAATGAGCAGTTCTTC. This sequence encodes CASSPLSGEPSNEQFF.

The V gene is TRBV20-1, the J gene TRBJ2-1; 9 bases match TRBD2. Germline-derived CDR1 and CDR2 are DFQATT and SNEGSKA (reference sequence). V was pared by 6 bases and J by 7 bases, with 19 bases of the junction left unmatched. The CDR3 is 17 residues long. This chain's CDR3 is CSALPLGAAGGTNEQFF. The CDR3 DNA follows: TGCAGTGCCCTGCCTCTCGGGGCAGCGGGGGGAACGAATGAGCAGTTCTTC.

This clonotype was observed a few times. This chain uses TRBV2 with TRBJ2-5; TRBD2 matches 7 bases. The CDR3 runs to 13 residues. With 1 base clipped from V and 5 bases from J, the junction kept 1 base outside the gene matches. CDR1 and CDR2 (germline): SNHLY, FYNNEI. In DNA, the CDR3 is TGTGCCAGCAGTGAAGTCGGGGGGGAGACCCAGTACTTC. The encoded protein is CASSEVGGETQYF. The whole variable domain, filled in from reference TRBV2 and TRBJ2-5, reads EPEVTQTPSHQVTQMGQEVILRCVPISNHLYFYWYRQILGQKVEFLVSFYNNEISEKSEIFDDQFSVERPDGSNFTLKIRSTKLEDSAMYFCASSEVGGETQYFGPGTRLLVL.

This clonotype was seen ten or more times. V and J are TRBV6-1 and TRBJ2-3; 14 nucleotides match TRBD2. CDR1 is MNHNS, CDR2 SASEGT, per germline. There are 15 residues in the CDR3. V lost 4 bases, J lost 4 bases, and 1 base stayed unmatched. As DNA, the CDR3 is TGTGCCAGCAGTGGACTAGCGGGGGGGCCAGATACGCAGTATTTT. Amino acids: CASSGLAGGPDTQYF.

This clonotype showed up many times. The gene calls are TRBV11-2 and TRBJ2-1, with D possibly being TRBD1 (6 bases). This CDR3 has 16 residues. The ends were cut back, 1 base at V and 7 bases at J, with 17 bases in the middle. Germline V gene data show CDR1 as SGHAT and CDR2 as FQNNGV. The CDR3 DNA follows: TGTGCCAGCAGCTTAGTGGCAGGGGACAAATGGAATGAGCAGTTCTTC. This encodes CASSLVAGDKWNEQFF. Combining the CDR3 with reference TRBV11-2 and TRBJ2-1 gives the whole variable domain EAGVAQSPRYKIIEKRQSVAFWCNPISGHATLYWYQQILGQGPKLLIQFQNNGVVDDSQLPKDRFSAERLKGVDSTLKIQPAKLEDSAVYLCASSLVAGDKWNEQFFGPGTRLTVL.

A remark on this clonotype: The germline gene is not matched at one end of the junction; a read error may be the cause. CDR3 loop: CASSLDNRANAGELFF. The CDR3 bases are TGCGCCAGCAGCTTGGATAACAGGGCGAACGCCGGGGAGCTGTTTTTT. V and J are TRBV5-1 and TRBJ2-2, with D maybe TRBD1 (6 bases). Germline values: CDR1 SGHRS, CDR2 YFSETQ. The CDR3 sequence is 16 residues long. Full variable domain (outside the CDR3, taken from reference TRBV5-1 and TRBJ2-2): KAGVTQTPRYLIKTRGQQVTLSCSPISGHRSVSWYQQTPGQGLQFLFEYFSETQRNKGNFPGRFSGRQFSNSRSEMNVSTLELGDSALYLCASSLDNRANAGELFFGEGSRLTVL.

CDR3 sequence (DNA): TGTGCCAGCACCCAAACGCGGGGGGGAGTATTCATGGGTGAAAAACTGTTTTTT. Protein product: CASTQTRGGVFMGEKLFF. The chain employs TRBV7-2 and TRBJ1-4; a weak D match, TRBD1 (5 bases). Germline CDR1 SGHTA, CDR2 FQGNSA. CDR3 length equals 18 residues. V was shortened by 7 bases and J by 7 bases, with 28 bases between the two germline ends.